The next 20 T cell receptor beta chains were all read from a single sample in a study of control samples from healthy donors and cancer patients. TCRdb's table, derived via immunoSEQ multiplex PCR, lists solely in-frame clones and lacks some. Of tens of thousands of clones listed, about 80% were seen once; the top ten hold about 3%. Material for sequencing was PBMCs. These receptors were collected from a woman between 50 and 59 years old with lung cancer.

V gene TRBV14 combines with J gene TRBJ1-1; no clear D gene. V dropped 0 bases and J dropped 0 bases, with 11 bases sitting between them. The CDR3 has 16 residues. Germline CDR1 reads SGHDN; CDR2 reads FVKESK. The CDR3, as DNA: TGTGCCAGCAGCCAAGATTGGGGATTAATGAACACTGAAGCTTTCTTT. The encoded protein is CASSQDWGLMNTEAFF.

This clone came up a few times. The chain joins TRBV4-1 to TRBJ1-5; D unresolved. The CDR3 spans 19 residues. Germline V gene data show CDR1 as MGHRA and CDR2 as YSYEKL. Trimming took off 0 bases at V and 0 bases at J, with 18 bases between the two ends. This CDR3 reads CASSQESGPTVYSNQPQHF. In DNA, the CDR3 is TGCGCCAGCAGCCAAGAATCTGGACCGACCGTTTATAGCAATCAGCCCCAGCATTTT.

The CDR3 nucleotides are TGTGCCAGCAGACCGACGGGACGGGTTGAAGCTTTCTTT. Its protein is CASRPTGRVEAFF. The chain uses TRBV6-5 and TRBJ1-1, with a weak D call TRBD1 (5 bases). The CDR3 runs to 13 residues. V was clipped by 6 bases and J by 7 bases, with 15 bases between them. The germline gives CDR1 MNHEY, CDR2 SVGAGI.

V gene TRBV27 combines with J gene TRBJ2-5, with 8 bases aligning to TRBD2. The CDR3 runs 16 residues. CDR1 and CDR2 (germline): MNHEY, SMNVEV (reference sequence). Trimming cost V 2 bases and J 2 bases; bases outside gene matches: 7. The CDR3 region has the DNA TGTGCCAGCAGTTTAACGGGTTTAGCGGGGCAAGAGACCCAGTACTTC. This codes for CASSLTGLAGQETQYF.

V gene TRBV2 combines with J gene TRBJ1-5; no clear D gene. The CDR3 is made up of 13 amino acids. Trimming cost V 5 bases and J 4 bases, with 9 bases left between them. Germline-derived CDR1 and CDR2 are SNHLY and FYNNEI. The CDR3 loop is CASSKDGNQPQHF. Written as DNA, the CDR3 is TGTGCCAGCAGTAAGGACGGGAATCAGCCCCAGCATTTT.

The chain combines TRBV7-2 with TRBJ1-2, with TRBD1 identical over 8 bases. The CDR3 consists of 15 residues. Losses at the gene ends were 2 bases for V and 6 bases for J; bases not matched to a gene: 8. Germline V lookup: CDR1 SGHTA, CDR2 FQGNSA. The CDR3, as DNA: TGTGCCAGCAGCTTACAGGGGGCGGAGACTGATGGCTACACCTTC. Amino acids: CASSLQGAETDGYTF.

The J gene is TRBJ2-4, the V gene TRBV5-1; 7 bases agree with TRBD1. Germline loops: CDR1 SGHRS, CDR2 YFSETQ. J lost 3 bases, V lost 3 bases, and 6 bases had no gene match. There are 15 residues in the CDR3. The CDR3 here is CASSSIGDSKNIQYF. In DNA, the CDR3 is TGCGCCAGCAGCTCCATAGGGGACAGCAAAAACATTCAGTACTTC.

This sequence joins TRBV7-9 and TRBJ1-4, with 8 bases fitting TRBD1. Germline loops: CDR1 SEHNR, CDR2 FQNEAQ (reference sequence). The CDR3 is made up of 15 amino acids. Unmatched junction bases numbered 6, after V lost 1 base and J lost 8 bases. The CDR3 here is CASSLEQGVREKLFF. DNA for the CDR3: TGTGCCAGCAGCTTAGAACAGGGGGTACGGGAAAAACTGTTTTTT.

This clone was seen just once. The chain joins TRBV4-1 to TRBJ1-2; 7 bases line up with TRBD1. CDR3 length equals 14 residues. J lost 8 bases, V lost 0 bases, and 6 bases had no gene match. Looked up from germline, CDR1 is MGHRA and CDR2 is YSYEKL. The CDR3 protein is CASSQEEGAPGYTF. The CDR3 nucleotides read TGCGCCAGCAGCCAAGAAGAGGGGGCGCCGGGCTACACCTTC.

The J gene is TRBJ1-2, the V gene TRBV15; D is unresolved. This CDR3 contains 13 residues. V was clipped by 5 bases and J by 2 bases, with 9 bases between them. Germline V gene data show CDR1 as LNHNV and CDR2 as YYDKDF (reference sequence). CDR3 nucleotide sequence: TGTGCCACCAGCCCTCTTAAGAACTATGGCTACACCTTC. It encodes CATSPLKNYGYTF. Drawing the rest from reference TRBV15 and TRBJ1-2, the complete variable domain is DAMVIQNPRYQVTQFGKPVTLSCSQTLNHNVMYWYQQKSSQAPKLLFHYYDKDFNNEADTPDNFQSRRPNTSFCFLDIRSPGLGDTAMYLCATSPLKNYGYTFGSGTRLTVV.

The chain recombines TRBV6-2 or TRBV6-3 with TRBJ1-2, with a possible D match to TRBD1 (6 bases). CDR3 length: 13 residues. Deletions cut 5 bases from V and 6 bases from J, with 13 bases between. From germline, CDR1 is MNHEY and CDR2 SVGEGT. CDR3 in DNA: TGTGCCAGCAGTGACCCAGGGGATGATGGCTACACCTTC. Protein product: CASSDPGDDGYTF.

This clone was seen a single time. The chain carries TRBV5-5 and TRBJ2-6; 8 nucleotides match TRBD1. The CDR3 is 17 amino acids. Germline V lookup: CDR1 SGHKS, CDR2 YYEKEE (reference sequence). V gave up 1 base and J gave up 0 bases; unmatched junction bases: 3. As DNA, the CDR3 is TGTGCCAGCAGCTTGAGGACAGGGAACTCTGGGGCCAACGTCCTGACTTTC. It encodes CASSLRTGNSGANVLTF.

The CDR3 reads CASTSSSFHTDTQYF. The CDR3 DNA reads TGTGCCAGCACGTCCTCTAGCTTTCATACAGATACGCAGTATTTT. The genes are TRBV28 and TRBJ2-3; a possible D gene is TRBD2 (5 bases). The germline V gene has CDR1 MDHEN and CDR2 SYDVKM. The germline V and J ends were trimmed by 7 bases and 3 bases, with 17 bases remaining between them. The CDR3 is 15 residues long.

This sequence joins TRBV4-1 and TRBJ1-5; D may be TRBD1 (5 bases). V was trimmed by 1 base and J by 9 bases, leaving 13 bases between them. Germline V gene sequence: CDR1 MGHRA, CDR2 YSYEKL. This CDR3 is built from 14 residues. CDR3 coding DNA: TGCGCCAGCAGCCAAGGGGGGAGCCTGGGGCCCCAGCATTTT. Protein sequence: CASSQGGSLGPQHF.

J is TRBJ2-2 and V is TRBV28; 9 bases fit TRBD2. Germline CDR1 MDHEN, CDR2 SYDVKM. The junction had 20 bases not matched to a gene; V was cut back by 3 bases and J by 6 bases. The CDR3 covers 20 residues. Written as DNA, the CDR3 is TGTGCCAGCAGTTTCTCCTGGAGCGGGGGGAGAGACTGGGGATCCGGGGAGCTGTTTTTT. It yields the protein CASSFSWSGGRDWGSGELFF.

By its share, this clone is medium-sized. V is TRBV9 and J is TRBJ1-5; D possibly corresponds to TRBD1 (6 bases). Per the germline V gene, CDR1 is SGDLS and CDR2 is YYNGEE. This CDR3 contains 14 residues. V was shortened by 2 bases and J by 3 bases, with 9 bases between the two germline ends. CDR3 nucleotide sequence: TGTGCCAGCAGCGTCTCAGGGGCCAATCAGCCCCAGCATTTT. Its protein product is CASSVSGANQPQHF. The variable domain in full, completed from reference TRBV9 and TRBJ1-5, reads DSGVTQTPKHLITATGQRVTLRCSPRSGDLSVYWYQQSLDQGLQFLIQYYNGEERAKGNILERFSAQQFPDLHSELNLSSLELGDSALYFCASSVSGANQPQHFGDGTRLSIL.

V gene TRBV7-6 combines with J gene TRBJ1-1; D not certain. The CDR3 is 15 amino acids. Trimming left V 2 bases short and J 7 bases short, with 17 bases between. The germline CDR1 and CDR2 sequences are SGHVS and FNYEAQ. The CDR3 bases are TGTGCCAGCAGCTTAAGTGCGAGGGCAAGTGGTGAAGCTTTCTTT. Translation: CASSLSARASGEAFF.

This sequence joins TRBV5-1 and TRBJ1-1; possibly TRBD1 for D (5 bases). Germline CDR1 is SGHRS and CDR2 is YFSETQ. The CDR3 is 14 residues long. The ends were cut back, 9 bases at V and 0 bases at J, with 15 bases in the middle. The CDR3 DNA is TGCGCCACCAAGGGTCAGGGAATGAACACTGAAGCTTTCTTT. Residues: CATKGQGMNTEAFF. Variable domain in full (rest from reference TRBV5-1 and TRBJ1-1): KAGVTQTPRYLIKTRGQQVTLSCSPISGHRSVSWYQQTPGQGLQFLFEYFSETQRNKGNFPGRFSGRQFSNSRSEMNVSTLELGDSALYLCATKGQGMNTEAFFGQGTRLTVV.

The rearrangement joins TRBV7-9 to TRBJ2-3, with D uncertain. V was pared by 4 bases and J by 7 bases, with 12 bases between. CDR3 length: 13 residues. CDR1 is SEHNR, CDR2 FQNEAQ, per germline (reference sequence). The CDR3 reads CASSSSLVNTQYF. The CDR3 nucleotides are TGTGCCAGCAGCTCCTCCCTCGTTAATACGCAGTATTTT. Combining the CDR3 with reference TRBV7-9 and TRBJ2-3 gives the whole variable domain DTGVSQNPRHKITKRGQNVTFRCDPISEHNRLYWYRQTLGQGPEFLTYFQNEAQLEKSRLLSDRFSAERPKGSFSTLEIQRTEQGDSAMYLCASSSSLVNTQYFGPGTRLTVL.

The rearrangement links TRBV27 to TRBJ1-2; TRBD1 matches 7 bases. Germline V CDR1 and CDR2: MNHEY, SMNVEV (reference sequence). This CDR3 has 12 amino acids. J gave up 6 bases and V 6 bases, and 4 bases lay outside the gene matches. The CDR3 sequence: CASSPQGDGYTF. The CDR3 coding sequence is TGTGCCAGCAGCCCCCAGGGGGATGGCTACACCTTC.